What follows are 21 T cell receptor beta chains derived from one specimen sequenced in a study of glioma-infiltrating T cells after dendritic cell vaccination. Clones were sequenced by immunoSEQ multiplex PCR, and TCRdb holds only the in-frame ones, with some missing. The sample lists about 91,000 clones, 75% to 85% occurring once. Described time point: after dendritic cell vaccination, including at tumor progression/relapse. The sample consisted of blood, taken after dendritic cell vaccination. The receptors were gathered from a human donor with glioblastoma.

The gene calls are TRBV11-2 and TRBJ2-3, with D perhaps TRBD1 (6 bases). The germline CDR1 and CDR2 sequences are SGHAT and FQNNGV. V dropped 5 bases and J dropped 7 bases, with 19 bases sitting between them. The CDR3 is 15 amino acids. The DNA of the CDR3 is TGTGCCAGCAGCGCTCCCGACAGGAGAGTGTATACGCAGTATTTT. This gives the protein CASSAPDRRVYTQYF.

This chain joins TRBV11-2 and TRBJ2-5; unclear D gene. Germline V gene sequence: CDR1 SGHAT, CDR2 FQNNGV. With 2 bases removed from V and 5 bases from J, the gap between germline ends came to 9 bases. The CDR3 length is 13 residues. CDR3 sequence (DNA): TGTGCCAGCAGCTTACACAAATGGGAGACCCAGTACTTC. Protein sequence: CASSLHKWETQYF.

The V gene is TRBV5-1, the J gene TRBJ2-6; 13 positions match TRBD2. Germline CDR1 and CDR2: SGHRS and YFSETQ. With 0 bases clipped from V and 5 bases from J, the junction kept 5 bases outside the gene matches. CDR3 length: 18 amino acids. CDR3 coding DNA: TGCGCCAGCAGCTTGGAATGGACTAGCGGGGGTAGGGCCAACGTCCTGACTTTC. Its protein product is CASSLEWTSGGRANVLTF.

The chain combines TRBV10-1 with TRBJ2-2; D might be TRBD1 (6 bases). Germline values: CDR1 WNHNN, CDR2 SYGVQD (reference sequence). The CDR3 loop spans 17 amino acids. The V gene lost 5 bases and the J gene lost 4 bases, with 20 bases spanning the gap. CDR3 sequence: CASSPGRGRKTTGELFF. The CDR3 DNA is TGCGCCAGCAGTCCAGGCAGGGGACGGAAGACCACCGGGGAGCTGTTTTTT.

This clone was detected a few times. The chain carries TRBV7-2 and TRBJ2-1, with 12 positions matching TRBD2. Losses at the gene ends were 3 bases for V and 7 bases for J; bases not matched to a gene: 4. CDR1 is SGHTA, CDR2 FQGNSA, per germline. This CDR3 is 15 amino acids long. CDR3 in DNA: TGTGCCAGCAGCTTTCTAGCGGGGGGGCGAAATGAGCAGTTCTTC. It codes for CASSFLAGGRNEQFF.

This clone was picked up a small number of times. The chain links TRBV29-1 to TRBJ2-1; D is unclear. The CDR3 is 13 residues long. V gave up 2 bases and J gave up 3 bases, with 8 bases separating them. Germline-derived CDR1 and CDR2 are SQVTM and ANQGSEA. The CDR3: CSVELGGYNEQFF. The CDR3 DNA reads as TGCAGCGTTGAACTAGGCGGCTACAATGAGCAGTTCTTC.

This sequence joins TRBV2 and TRBJ2-5, with a weak D call TRBD1 (6 bases). V was shortened by 5 bases and J by 0 bases, with 7 bases between the two germline ends. CDR3 size: 13 residues. Germline CDR1 SNHLY, CDR2 FYNNEI. The CDR3 is CASSRDNQETQYF. Written as DNA, the CDR3 is TGTGCCAGCAGTCGGGACAACCAAGAGACCCAGTACTTC.

The chain uses TRBV25-1 and TRBJ2-2; TRBD1 aligns across 7 bases. This CDR3 is built from 14 residues. Trimming removed 4 bases from V and 7 bases from J; junction bases left unmatched: 6. Germline-derived CDR1 and CDR2 are MGHDK and SYGVNS. CDR3 in amino acids: CASSVPGGYGELFF. The CDR3 nucleotides are TGTGCCAGCAGTGTGCCAGGGGGATACGGGGAGCTGTTTTTT.

This clone was seen once. The chain uses TRBV27 and TRBJ1-2, with 7 bases identical to TRBD1. The CDR3 loop spans 16 amino acids. Germline-derived CDR1 and CDR2 are MNHEY and SMNVEV (reference sequence). After removal of 4 bases from V and 0 bases from J, the junction contained 8 bases not matched to a gene. The CDR3 region has the DNA TGTGCCAGCAGTTATATCGGGACAGAAGCTAACTATGGCTACACCTTC. Protein product: CASSYIGTEANYGYTF.

V and J are TRBV15 and TRBJ1-5; possibly TRBD1 for D (6 bases). The CDR3 loop spans 15 amino acids. Germline CDR1 reads LNHNV; CDR2 reads YYDKDF (reference sequence). V lost 3 bases and J lost 0, with 9 bases in between. In DNA, the CDR3 is TGTGCCACCAGCAGTACAGGGTATAGCAATCAGCCCCAGCATTTT. It is translated as CATSSTGYSNQPQHF.

This clone was seen only once. The CDR3 bases are TGTGCCAGCACCCCAGGGGGGACAGGCGACACTGAAGCTTTCTTT. It yields the protein CASTPGGTGDTEAFF. The rearrangement joins TRBV9 to TRBJ1-1, with 8 bases aligning to TRBD1. Germline CDR1 and CDR2: SGDLS and YYNGEE. The CDR3 sequence is 15 residues long. V dropped 6 bases and J dropped 3; count of bases not matched to a gene: 10.

The chain links TRBV6-1 to TRBJ1-4; D is possibly TRBD1 (6 bases). This CDR3 comprises 14 residues. The ends were cut back, 8 bases at V and 7 bases at J, with 17 bases in the middle. Germline lookup yields CDR1 MNHNS and CDR2 SASEGT. CDR3 sequence (DNA): TGTGCCAGCCTAACACGGGGGGCTGGTGAAAAACTGTTTTTT. This sequence encodes CASLTRGAGEKLFF.

The V and J genes are TRBV2 and TRBJ1-1; maybe TRBD1 (6 bases). The CDR3 runs 14 residues. Germline V gene sequence: CDR1 SNHLY, CDR2 FYNNEI. The V end lost 8 bases, the J end lost 3 bases, and 16 bases lay between the germline ends. CDR3 coding DNA: TGTGCCAGCGGGGGGGCCTTGGGGTACACTGAAGCTTTCTTT. It is translated as CASGGALGYTEAFF.

This clone came up a few times. J is TRBJ1-2 and V is TRBV14; D gene unclear. The CDR3 runs 14 residues. Trimming took 0 bases from V and 4 from J, leaving 9 bases between them. Germline V gives CDR1 SGHDN, CDR2 FVKESK. In DNA form, the CDR3 reads TGTGCCAGCAGCCAAGATACGGTCGGCTATGGCTACACCTTC. This translates into CASSQDTVGYGYTF.

The chain carries TRBV19 and TRBJ2-2, with TRBD1 matching 9 bases. V lost 3 bases to trimming and J lost 1 base; unmatched junction nucleotides: 12. Germline CDR1 reads LNHDA; CDR2 reads SQIVND (reference sequence). CDR3 length: 19 amino acids. The CDR3, as DNA: TGTGCCAGTAGTATGGGCATGAGGACAGGGGAGTGGAACACCGGGGAGCTGTTTTTT. Amino acid sequence: CASSMGMRTGEWNTGELFF.

The genes are TRBV5-1 and TRBJ1-5; maybe TRBD1 (5 bases). V lost 5 bases and J lost 6, with 18 bases in between. Germline V gene data show CDR1 as SGHRS and CDR2 as YFSETQ. The CDR3 has 15 amino acids. CDR3 amino acids: CASRGKPGGIQPQHF. As DNA, the CDR3 is TGCGCCAGCAGAGGGAAGCCGGGGGGAATTCAGCCCCAGCATTTT.

The CDR3 DNA follows: TGTGCCAGCAGCCTGGGGACAGGGGGCGCTGAGCAGTACTTC. Protein: CASSLGTGGAEQYF. The rearrangement joins TRBV7-6 to TRBJ2-7; 12 bases line up with TRBD1. The CDR3 runs 14 residues. Per germline, CDR1 SGHVS and CDR2 FNYEAQ. The V gene end was trimmed by 5 bases and the J gene end by 7 bases; junction bases not matched to a gene: 6.

The genes are TRBV30 and TRBJ1-3; D gene uncertain. Germline CDR1 reads GTSNPN; CDR2 reads SVGIG (reference sequence). The CDR3 has 15 amino acids. The V gene lost 4 bases and the J gene lost 4 bases, with 17 bases spanning the gap. Here the CDR3 DNA reads TGTGCCTGGACCCCGGGAGAGATTCTAGGAAACACCATATATTTT. It yields the protein CAWTPGEILGNTIYF.

This rearrangement joins TRBV6-6 to TRBJ2-1, with TRBD1 matching 8 bases. Unmatched junction bases numbered 5, after V lost 6 bases and J lost 10 bases. From germline, CDR1 is MNHNY and CDR2 SVGAGI (reference sequence). The CDR3 totals 12 residues. The CDR3 DNA sequence: TGTGCCAGCAGCCCGGGACAGGAGGAGCAGTTCTTC. Translated: CASSPGQEEQFF.

V gene TRBV7-6 combines with J gene TRBJ1-1, with a tentative D call TRBD1 (6 bases). V shed 2 bases and J shed 7 bases, with 11 bases lying between them. This CDR3 region has 13 residues. Germline V gives CDR1 SGHVS, CDR2 FNYEAQ. CDR3 residues: CASSLRDMGEAFF. CDR3 sequence (DNA): TGTGCCAGCAGCTTAAGGGACATGGGTGAAGCTTTCTTT. Looking up the rest from reference TRBV7-6 and TRBJ1-1 gives the full variable domain: GAGVSQSPRYKVTKRGQDVALRCDPISGHVSLYWYRQALGQGPEFLTYFNYEAQQDKSGLPNDRFSAERPEGSISTLTIQRTEQRDSAMYRCASSLRDMGEAFFGQGTRLTVV.

This clone was seen a few times. CDR3 sequence reads: CASSPGSTSAYEQYV. The CDR3 bases are TGTGCCAGTAGCCCCGGGTCGACTTCGGCCTACGAGCAGTACGTC. The V gene is TRBV19, the J gene TRBJ2-7; D is unresolved. Trimming removed 6 bases at V and 2 bases at J, with 17 bases between. The CDR3 length is 15 residues. CDR1 and CDR2 from the germline V gene are LNHDA and SQIVND (reference sequence).